This TCR beta chain is from a study of OX40 agonist ivuxolimab in advanced cancers. Study-wide background: Treatment of patients was with ivuxolimab, an agonistic anti-OX40 (CD134) antibody. The diagnoses of dose-escalation patients were hepatocellular carcinoma, melanoma, renal cell or head and neck cancer. General study findings and limits: Relatively little clonal expansion, among the lowest observed, appeared in partial responders at 0.1-3.0 mg/kg.

The protocol was immunoSEQ multiplex PCR, while the TCRdb copy is restricted to in-frame clones and leaves out a portion. The repertoire holds 60,000 to 70,000 clones, 87% seen once, with 2.5% to 3% in the top ten. Baseline was the first blood sampling point, followed by cycle 4 day 1 and cycle 7 day 1. About this clone: Its antigen is still unknown.

This CDR3 is built from 13 residues. The J segment lost 11 bases and the V segment lost 3 bases, leaving 3 bases of the junction unmatched. Looked up from germline, CDR1 is SGHAT and CDR2 is FQDESV (reference sequence). The chain has TRBV11-1 and TRBJ1-4, with 10 bases that match TRBD1. The TCR originated in an adult with an advanced solid tumor such as melanoma, head and neck, liver or kidney cancer. This specimen was CD4+ or CD8+ T cells sorted from blood, taken in a trial of the OX40 agonist ivuxolimab. CDR3: CASSFGQGDKLFF. As DNA, the CDR3 is TGTGCCAGCAGCTTCGGACAGGGGGACAAACTGTTTTTT.